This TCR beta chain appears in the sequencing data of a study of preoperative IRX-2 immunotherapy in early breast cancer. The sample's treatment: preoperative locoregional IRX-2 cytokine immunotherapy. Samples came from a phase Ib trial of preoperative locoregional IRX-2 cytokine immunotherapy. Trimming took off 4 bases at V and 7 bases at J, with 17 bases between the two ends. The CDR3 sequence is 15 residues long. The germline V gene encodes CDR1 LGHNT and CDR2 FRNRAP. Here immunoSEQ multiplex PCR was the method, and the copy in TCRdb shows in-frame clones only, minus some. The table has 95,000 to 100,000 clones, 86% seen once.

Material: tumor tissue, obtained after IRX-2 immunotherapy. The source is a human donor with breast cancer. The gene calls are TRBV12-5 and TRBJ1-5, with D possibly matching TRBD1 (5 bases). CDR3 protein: CASGSPGRAGQPQHF. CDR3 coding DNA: TGTGCTAGTGGTTCCCCTGGCAGGGCGGGACAGCCCCAGCATTTT. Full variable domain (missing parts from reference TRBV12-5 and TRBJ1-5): DARVTQTPRHKVTEMGQEVTMRCQPILGHNTVFWYRQTMMQGLELLAYFRNRAPLDDSGMPKDRFSAEMPDATLATLKIQPSEPRDSAVYFCASGSPGRAGQPQHFGDGTRLSIL.